These 32 T cell receptor beta chains were all obtained from the same sample, sequenced in a study of cytomegalovirus exposure and HLA in healthy donors. A multiplex PCR was run with 60 Vbeta primers and 13 Jbeta primers. The protocol was immunoSEQ multiplex PCR, while the TCRdb copy is restricted to in-frame clones and leaves out a portion. This table holds 200,000 to 300,000 clones, over 75% found once. Sequencing was done on a sample of PBMCs. These receptors were taken from a boy between 10 and 17 years old in good health and CMV-seronegative.

V and J are TRBV7-8 and TRBJ1-2, with TRBD1 identical over 10 bases. This CDR3 spans 14 amino acids. In germline, CDR1 is SGHVS, CDR2 FQNEAQ. Unmatched junction bases numbered 2, after V lost 1 base and J lost 6 bases. CDR3 bases: TGTGCCAGCAGCTTAGTTGGGACAGGGGATGGCTACACCTTC. Translated, it gives CASSLVGTGDGYTF.

This chain connects TRBV4-2 to TRBJ1-1, with no clear D. The germline CDR1 and CDR2 sequences are LGHNA and YNFKEQ. The CDR3 has 13 residues. V lost 0 bases to trimming and J lost 0 bases, with 2 bases between them. The CDR3 DNA follows: TGTGCCAGCAGCCAAGACATGAACACTGAAGCTTTCTTT. This gives the protein CASSQDMNTEAFF.

The J gene is TRBJ1-5, the V gene TRBV5-6, with a weak D call TRBD1 (6 bases). There are 12 residues in the CDR3. The germline V and J ends were trimmed by 4 bases and 9 bases, with 11 bases remaining between them. Per germline, CDR1 SGHDT and CDR2 YYEEEE. The chain's CDR3 is CASSGGAGPQHF. DNA of the CDR3: TGTGCCAGCAGCGGGGGCGCCGGGCCCCAGCATTTT. Full variable domain (rest looked up from reference TRBV5-6 and TRBJ1-5): DAGVTQSPTHLIKTRGQQVTLRCSPKSGHDTVSWYQQALGQGPQFIFQYYEEEERQRGNFPDRFSGHQFPNYSSELNVNALLLGDSALYLCASSGGAGPQHFGDGTRLSIL.

The rearrangement links TRBV4-1 to TRBJ2-1, with a tentative D call TRBD2 (6 bases). This CDR3 is built from 16 residues. V shed 2 bases and J shed 12 bases, with 23 bases lying between them. The germline gives CDR1 MGHRA, CDR2 YSYEKL. CDR3 loop: CASSQRISGSEGRQFF. The CDR3 DNA is TGCGCCAGCAGCCAACGGATTTCCGGGAGTGAGGGTAGGCAGTTCTTC.

To note about this clone: An end of the junction does not agree with germline; a read error may underlie this. The chain employs TRBV13 and TRBJ1-1; D gene unclear. From germline, CDR1 is PRHDT and CDR2 FYEKMQ (reference sequence). The CDR3 extends over 15 amino acids. The CDR3 sequence is CASSLEQTVNAEAFF. The CDR3 DNA reads as TGTGCCAGCAGCTTAGAACAGACGGTGAACGCTGAAGCTTTCTTT.

This chain connects TRBV5-8 to TRBJ2-5; perhaps TRBD1 as D (6 bases). This CDR3 region has 16 residues. Germline assignment: CDR1 SGHTS and CDR2 YDEGEE. Trimming stripped 0 bases from V and 4 bases from J, with 16 bases between. CDR3 in DNA: TGTGCCAGCAGCTTGGTGGGGGCCGGGGTTCGAGAGACCCAGTACTTC. Translation: CASSLVGAGVRETQYF.

The genes are TRBV2 and TRBJ1-5, with D tentatively TRBD1 (6 bases). Germline lookup yields CDR1 SNHLY and CDR2 FYNNEI. Trimming removed 4 bases at V and 3 bases at J, with 7 bases between. The CDR3 is 13 amino acids. The CDR3, as DNA: TGTGCCAGCAGTGGGGACAACAATCAGCCCCAGCATTTT. It is translated as CASSGDNNQPQHF.

The chain has TRBV9 and TRBJ2-3; TRBD2 might be the D (5 bases). The V end was cut by 7 bases, the J end by 0 bases, with 18 bases between. CDR3 length: 16 residues. Looked up from germline, CDR1 is SGDLS and CDR2 is YYNGEE. CDR3 DNA: TGTGCCAGCGGACCGAAAGGTAGCGTAAGCACAGATACGCAGTATTTT. It yields the protein CASGPKGSVSTDTQYF.

This clone was counted between two and nine times. The rearrangement links TRBV7-6 to TRBJ1-1; the D is unclear. The germline V and J ends were trimmed by 4 bases and 7 bases, with 13 bases remaining between them. Germline CDR1 and CDR2: SGHVS and FNYEAQ. The length of the CDR3 is 13 residues. CDR3 bases: TGTGCCAGCAGCTCCCCCTTGGGCAGTGAAGCTTTCTTT. Encoded protein: CASSSPLGSEAFF.

This clone showed up just once. The V call is TRBV19, the J call TRBJ2-5; possibly TRBD1 for D (5 bases). Germline V gene sequence: CDR1 LNHDA, CDR2 SQIVND (reference sequence). The CDR3 contains 14 residues. V was pared by 6 bases and J by 2 bases, with 13 bases between. This CDR3 is CASRGPPRQETQYF. For the CDR3, the DNA is TGTGCCAGTAGGGGGCCACCTCGACAAGAGACCCAGTACTTC.

As DNA, the CDR3 is TGTGCCAGCAGTTTATTATCCTACAGGGGGGCTGAAGCTTTCTTT. Its translation is CASSLLSYRGAEAFF. The V gene is TRBV27, the J gene TRBJ1-1; 8 positions agree with TRBD1. Germline CDR1 reads MNHEY; CDR2 reads SMNVEV (reference sequence). V dropped 1 base and J dropped 6; count of bases not matched to a gene: 7. The CDR3 runs to 15 residues.

As for this clone: One end of the junction fails to match germline, which may point to a read error. This chain's CDR3 is CASSSGAWRGTGAFF. The CDR3 DNA is TGTGCCAGTAGTTCCGGGGCCTGGCGGGGCACTGGAGCTTTCTTT. The gene calls are TRBV19 and TRBJ1-1; D is possibly TRBD1 (5 bases). Germline V gene sequence: CDR1 LNHDA, CDR2 SQIVND (reference sequence). The length of the CDR3 is 15 residues.

This chain uses TRBV4-1 with TRBJ1-2; possibly TRBD1 for D (6 bases). The CDR3 has 20 amino acids. Trimming shortened V by 4 bases and J by 2 bases, and 29 bases separated the two germline ends. In germline, CDR1 is MGHRA, CDR2 YSYEKL. CDR3 DNA: TGCGCCAGCAGCCGAACACCGGGATTGGCAGCCTCAGGGGACAACTATGGCTACACCTTC. Translated, it gives CASSRTPGLAASGDNYGYTF.

This clone was seen only once. This chain uses TRBV15 with TRBJ1-2; 10 bases match TRBD1. Germline lookup yields CDR1 LNHNV and CDR2 YYDKDF (reference sequence). The CDR3 runs 15 residues. With 2 bases clipped from V and 7 bases from J, the junction kept 7 bases outside the gene matches. CDR3 sequence (DNA): TGTGCCACCAGCAGACTGACAGGGGGCGCCTCTGGCTACACCTTC. This encodes CATSRLTGGASGYTF.

V usage is TRBV10-3 and J usage is TRBJ1-3; TRBD1 aligns across 9 bases. Per germline, CDR1 ENHRY and CDR2 SYGVKD. This CDR3 spans 16 amino acids. Germline trimming cut 2 bases from V and 4 bases from J; bases unmatched to any gene: 6. CDR3 amino acids: CAISETGGPGGNTIYF. The CDR3 nucleotides read TGTGCCATCAGTGAGACAGGGGGCCCAGGCGGAAACACCATATATTTT.

The genes are TRBV25-1 and TRBJ2-1; 7 nucleotides match TRBD2. The germline gives CDR1 MGHDK, CDR2 SYGVNS. This CDR3 has 15 amino acids. J was trimmed by 12 bases and V by 2 bases; bases with no gene match: 13. The CDR3 spells CASSESPAGSSRQFF. In DNA, the CDR3 is TGTGCCAGCAGTGAAAGCCCAGCGGGGAGCTCTCGGCAGTTCTTC.

This clone was counted ten times or more. This chain joins TRBV6-4 and TRBJ2-3; 11 bases agree with TRBD2. From germline, CDR1 is MRHNA and CDR2 SNTAGT. The CDR3 loop spans 15 amino acids. The V and J ends lost 0 bases and 4 bases, in that order; junction bases with no gene match: 0. The CDR3 bases are TGTGCCAGCAGTGACTCACTAGCGGGAGCAGATACGCAGTATTTT. Its protein product is CASSDSLAGADTQYF.

The CDR3 loop reads CASSSPRPDSRAFF. The DNA of the CDR3 is TGTGCCAGCAGCTCCCCCCGCCCCGACAGTAGAGCTTTCTTT. J is TRBJ1-1 and V is TRBV7-2; a weak D match, TRBD1 (5 bases). CDR3 length: 14 residues. V gave up 4 bases and J gave up 10 bases, with 19 bases separating them. Germline V gene lookup returns CDR1 SGHTA and CDR2 FQGNSA.

V is TRBV21-1 and J is TRBJ2-2; the tabulated D call, TRBD1, remains unverified against the DNA. TRBV21-1 has pseudogene status. This CDR3 is 17 amino acids long. CDR3 region: CASSKALRDRDTGELFF. CDR3 in DNA: TGTGCCAGCAGCAAAGCGTTACGGGACAGGGACACCGGGGAGCTGTTTTTT.

The chain employs TRBV5-4 and TRBJ2-1, with D unclear. This CDR3 region has 15 residues. Trimming took off 2 bases at V and 0 bases at J, with 9 bases between the two ends. Germline V gene lookup returns CDR1 SGHNT and CDR2 YYREEE (reference sequence). The CDR3 bases are TGTGCCAGCAGCTTAAGCGCCGCCTCCTACAATGAGCAGTTCTTC. It specifies CASSLSAASYNEQFF.

As regards this clone: Additional DNA sequences in this sample encode the identical CDR3. This sequence joins TRBV29-1 and TRBJ1-1, with TRBD1 as a possible D gene (6 bases). This CDR3 has 13 amino acids. The V end was cut by 1 base, the J end by 1 base, with 7 bases between. Germline values: CDR1 SQVTM, CDR2 ANQGSEA. CDR3 DNA sequence: TGCAGCGTTGAAGTAGGGGGGAACACTGAAGCTTTCTTT. Its translation: CSVEVGGNTEAFF.

The chain has TRBV7-8 and TRBJ2-4, with D possibly being TRBD2 (5 bases). This CDR3 comprises 18 residues. Per the germline V gene, CDR1 is SGHVS and CDR2 is FQNEAQ. Trimming stripped 0 bases from V and 2 bases from J, with 17 bases between. The CDR3 spells CASSLAFRGSRPKNIQYF. The CDR3 DNA is TGTGCCAGCAGCTTAGCGTTTCGGGGATCAAGGCCCAAAAACATTCAGTACTTC.

In DNA, the CDR3 is TGTGCCAGCAGCTTATTCAGGGGCCCCCAGTACTTC. It translates to CASSLFRGPQYF. The chain uses TRBV11-3 and TRBJ2-5; tentatively, D is TRBD1 (6 bases). This CDR3 contains 12 residues. The V end lost 2 bases, the J end lost 9 bases, and 10 bases lay between the germline ends. Germline V gene sequence: CDR1 SGHNT, CDR2 YENEEA.

This chain uses TRBV28 with TRBJ1-4; 9 nucleotides agree with TRBD1. The trim removed 5 bases at V and 5 bases at J, leaving 9 bases unmatched. Germline CDR1 is MDHEN and CDR2 is SYDVKM. This CDR3 has 16 amino acids. This CDR3 is CASSTTDGTGNEKLFF. The CDR3 DNA reads TGTGCCAGCAGTACCACGGACGGGACAGGGAATGAAAAACTGTTTTTT.

The rearrangement joins TRBV18 to TRBJ2-7; 10 bases are a match to TRBD1. Germline CDR1 KGHSH, CDR2 LQKENI. CDR3 length: 13 residues. V was clipped by 5 bases and J by 7 bases; unmatched bases: 5. For the CDR3, the DNA is TGTGCCAGCTCAACCGGGACAGGGGTTGAGCAGTACTTC. Its translation is CASSTGTGVEQYF.

This chain uses TRBV6-5 with TRBJ2-2; 10 nucleotides match TRBD1. Losses at the gene ends were 2 bases for V and 3 bases for J; bases not matched to a gene: 3. The CDR3 has 16 amino acids. Per the germline V gene, CDR1 is MNHEY and CDR2 is SVGAGI. The CDR3 DNA reads TGTGCCAGCAGTTACCGGGGGACAGGGGACACCGGGGAGCTGTTTTTT. It translates to CASSYRGTGDTGELFF.

The chain uses TRBV6-1 and TRBJ2-1; TRBD1 agrees at 7 bases. Trimming at V came to 5 bases and at J to 3 bases, leaving 7 bases not matched to a gene. CDR1 is MNHNS and CDR2 is SASEGT in the germline V gene. The length of the CDR3 is 15 residues. The CDR3 protein is CASSFNTGVYNEQFF. CDR3 coding DNA: TGTGCCAGCAGTTTTAACACAGGGGTCTACAATGAGCAGTTCTTC.

The J gene is TRBJ2-7, the V gene TRBV5-1; D is unresolved. V was pared by 0 bases and J by 6 bases, with 4 bases between. The CDR3 is 11 amino acids. Germline CDR1 SGHRS, CDR2 YFSETQ. CDR3 protein: CASSLAGEQYF. In DNA form, the CDR3 reads TGCGCCAGCAGCTTGGCCGGCGAGCAGTACTTC.

V is TRBV6-5 and J is TRBJ2-7; D is unclear. The germline CDR1 and CDR2 sequences are MNHEY and SVGAGI. The CDR3 has 11 amino acids. V gave up 6 bases and J gave up 1 base, with 4 bases separating them. The CDR3 here is CASRRSYEQYF. The CDR3 DNA sequence: TGTGCCAGCAGACGGTCCTACGAGCAGTACTTC.

This clone showed up just once. CDR3 region: CAWSPGYNQPQHF. As DNA, the CDR3 is TGTGCCTGGAGTCCAGGTTACAATCAGCCCCAGCATTTT. J is TRBJ1-5 and V is TRBV30, with D hard to call. This CDR3 region has 13 residues. V gave up 2 bases and J gave up 3 bases, with 8 bases separating them. Germline values: CDR1 GTSNPN, CDR2 SVGIG (reference sequence).

J is TRBJ1-4 and V is TRBV29-1; maybe TRBD1 (5 bases). The V gene lost 2 bases and the J gene lost 11 bases, with 9 bases spanning the gap. Per the germline V gene, CDR1 is SQVTM and CDR2 is ANQGSEA. The CDR3 spans 11 residues. CDR3: CSVERGWKLFF. The CDR3 DNA follows: TGCAGCGTTGAACGGGGGTGGAAACTGTTTTTT.

This clone has a handful of counts. The V gene is TRBV6-1, the J gene TRBJ2-6; D is unresolved. Trimming removed 3 bases from V and 0 bases from J, with 6 bases in between. Germline values: CDR1 MNHNS, CDR2 SASEGT. The CDR3 spans 15 residues. In nucleotides, the CDR3 is TGTGCCAGCAGTGAGTCTAACTCTGGGGCCAACGTCCTGACTTTC. Protein product: CASSESNSGANVLTF.